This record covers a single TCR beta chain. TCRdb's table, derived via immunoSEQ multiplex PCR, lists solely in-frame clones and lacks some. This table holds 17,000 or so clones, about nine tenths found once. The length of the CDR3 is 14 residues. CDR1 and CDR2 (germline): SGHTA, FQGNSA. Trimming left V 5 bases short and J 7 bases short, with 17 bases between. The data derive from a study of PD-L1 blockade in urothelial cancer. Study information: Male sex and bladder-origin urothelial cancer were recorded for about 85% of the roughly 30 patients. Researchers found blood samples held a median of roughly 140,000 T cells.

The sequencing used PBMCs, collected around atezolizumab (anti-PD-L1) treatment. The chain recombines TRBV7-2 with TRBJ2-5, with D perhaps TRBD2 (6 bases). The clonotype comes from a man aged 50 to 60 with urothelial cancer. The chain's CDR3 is CASSPGGAKVTQYF. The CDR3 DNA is TGTGCCAGCAGCCCCGGGGGAGCGAAGGTGACCCAGTACTTC.